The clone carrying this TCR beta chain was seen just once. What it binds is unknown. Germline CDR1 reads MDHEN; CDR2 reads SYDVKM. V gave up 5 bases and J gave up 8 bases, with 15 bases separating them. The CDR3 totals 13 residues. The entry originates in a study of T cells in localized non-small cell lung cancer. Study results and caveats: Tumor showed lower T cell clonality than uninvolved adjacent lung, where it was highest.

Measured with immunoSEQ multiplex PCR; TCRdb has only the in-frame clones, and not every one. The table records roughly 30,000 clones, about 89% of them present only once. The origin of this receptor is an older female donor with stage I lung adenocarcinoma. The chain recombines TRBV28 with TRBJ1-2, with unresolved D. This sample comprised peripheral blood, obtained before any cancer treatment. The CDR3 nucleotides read TGTGCCAGCAGTCTACAGAGTCCCGGGGGCTACACCTTC. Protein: CASSLQSPGGYTF.